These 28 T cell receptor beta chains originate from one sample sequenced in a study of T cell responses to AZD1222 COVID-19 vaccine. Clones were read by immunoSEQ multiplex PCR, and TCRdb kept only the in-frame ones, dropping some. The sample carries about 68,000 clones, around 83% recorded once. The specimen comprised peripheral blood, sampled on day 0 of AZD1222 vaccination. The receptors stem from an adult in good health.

CDR3 nucleotides: TGTGCCATCAGCGATCCGGGACAAGTGAACACTGAAGCTTTCTTT. Translating it yields CAISDPGQVNTEAFF. This sequence joins TRBV10-3 and TRBJ1-1, with a tentative D call TRBD1 (6 bases). The CDR3 totals 15 residues. V lost 6 bases and J lost 0, with 14 bases in between. Germline V lookup: CDR1 ENHRY, CDR2 SYGVKD.

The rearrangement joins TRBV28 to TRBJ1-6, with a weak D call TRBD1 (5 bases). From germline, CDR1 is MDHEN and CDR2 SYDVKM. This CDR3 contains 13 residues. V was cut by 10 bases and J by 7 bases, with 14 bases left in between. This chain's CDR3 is CATSGTVNSPLHF. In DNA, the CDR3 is TGTGCCACTTCGGGGACGGTGAATTCACCCCTCCACTTT.

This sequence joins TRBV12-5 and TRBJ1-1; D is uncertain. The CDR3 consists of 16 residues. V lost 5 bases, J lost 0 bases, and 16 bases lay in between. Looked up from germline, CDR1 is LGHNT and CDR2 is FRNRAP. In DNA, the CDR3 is TGTGCTAGTGGTCGGACGGTGTCATCCATGAACACTGAAGCTTTCTTT. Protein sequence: CASGRTVSSMNTEAFF.

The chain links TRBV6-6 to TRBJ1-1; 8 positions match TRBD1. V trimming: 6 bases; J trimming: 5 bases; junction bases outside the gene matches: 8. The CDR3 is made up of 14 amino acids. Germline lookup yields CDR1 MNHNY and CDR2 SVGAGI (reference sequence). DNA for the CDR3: TGTGCCAGCAGACCCACAGGGGGAAGTACTGAAGCTTTCTTT. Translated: CASRPTGGSTEAFF.

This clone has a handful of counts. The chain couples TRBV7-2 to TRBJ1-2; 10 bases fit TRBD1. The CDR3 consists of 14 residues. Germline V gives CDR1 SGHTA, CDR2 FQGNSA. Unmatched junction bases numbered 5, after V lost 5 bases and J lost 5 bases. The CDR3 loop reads CASSQRGQGYGYTF. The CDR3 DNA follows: TGTGCCAGCAGCCAAAGGGGACAGGGGTATGGCTACACCTTC. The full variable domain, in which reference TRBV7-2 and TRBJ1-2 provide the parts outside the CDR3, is GAGVSQSPSNKVTEKGKDVELRCDPISGHTALYWYRQSLGQGLEFLIYFQGNSAPDKSGLPSDRFSAERTGGSVSTLTIQRTQQEDSAVYLCASSQRGQGYGYTFGSGTRLTVV.

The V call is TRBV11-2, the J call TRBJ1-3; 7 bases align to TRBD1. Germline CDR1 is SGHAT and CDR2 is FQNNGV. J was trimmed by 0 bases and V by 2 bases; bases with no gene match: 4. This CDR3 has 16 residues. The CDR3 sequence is CASSLLGGLSGNTIYF. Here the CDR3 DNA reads TGTGCCAGCAGCTTACTAGGGGGCCTCTCTGGAAACACCATATATTTT.

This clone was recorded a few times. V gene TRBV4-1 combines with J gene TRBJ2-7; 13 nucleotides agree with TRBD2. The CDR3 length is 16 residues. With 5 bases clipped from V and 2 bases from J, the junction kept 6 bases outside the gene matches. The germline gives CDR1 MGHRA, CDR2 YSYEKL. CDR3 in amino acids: CASSSWTSGGPYEQYF. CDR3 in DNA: TGCGCCAGCAGCTCTTGGACTAGCGGGGGCCCCTACGAGCAGTACTTC.

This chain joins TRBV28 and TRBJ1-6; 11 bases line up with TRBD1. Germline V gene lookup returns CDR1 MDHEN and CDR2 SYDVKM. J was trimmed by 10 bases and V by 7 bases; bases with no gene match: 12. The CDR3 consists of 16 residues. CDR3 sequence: CASTPGQGVRASPLHF. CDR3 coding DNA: TGTGCCAGCACCCCGGGACAGGGGGTTAGAGCCTCACCCCTCCACTTT.

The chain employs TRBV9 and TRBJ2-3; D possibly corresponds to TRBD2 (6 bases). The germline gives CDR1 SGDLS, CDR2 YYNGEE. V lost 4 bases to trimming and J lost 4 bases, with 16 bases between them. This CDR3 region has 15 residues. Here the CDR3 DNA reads TGTGCCAGCAGCATTACCGGGAGCTTAGCAGATACGCAGTATTTT. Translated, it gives CASSITGSLADTQYF.

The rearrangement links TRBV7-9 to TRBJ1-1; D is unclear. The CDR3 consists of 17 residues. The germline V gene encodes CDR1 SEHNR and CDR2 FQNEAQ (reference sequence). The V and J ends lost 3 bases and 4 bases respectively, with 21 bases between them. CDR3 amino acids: CASSFLRPNRGTTEAFF. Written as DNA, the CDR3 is TGTGCCAGCAGCTTCTTACGGCCAAACAGAGGTACCACTGAAGCTTTCTTT.

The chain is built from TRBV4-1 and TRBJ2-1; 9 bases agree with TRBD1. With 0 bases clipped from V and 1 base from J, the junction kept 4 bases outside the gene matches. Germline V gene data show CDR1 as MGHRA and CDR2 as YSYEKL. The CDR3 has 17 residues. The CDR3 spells CASSQDPGTGSYNEQFF. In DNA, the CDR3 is TGCGCCAGCAGCCAAGATCCCGGGACAGGGTCCTACAATGAGCAGTTCTTC.

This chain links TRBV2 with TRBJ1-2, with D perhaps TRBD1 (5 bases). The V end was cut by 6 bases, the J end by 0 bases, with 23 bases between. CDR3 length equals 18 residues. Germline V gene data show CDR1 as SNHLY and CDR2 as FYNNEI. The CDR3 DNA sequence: TGTGCCAGCAGCACCATTGCGGGGCAGGCGTTAGCTAACTATGGCTACACCTTC. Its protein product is CASSTIAGQALANYGYTF. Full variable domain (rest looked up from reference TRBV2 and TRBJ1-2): EPEVTQTPSHQVTQMGQEVILRCVPISNHLYFYWYRQILGQKVEFLVSFYNNEISEKSEIFDDQFSVERPDGSNFTLKIRSTKLEDSAMYFCASSTIAGQALANYGYTFGSGTRLTVV.

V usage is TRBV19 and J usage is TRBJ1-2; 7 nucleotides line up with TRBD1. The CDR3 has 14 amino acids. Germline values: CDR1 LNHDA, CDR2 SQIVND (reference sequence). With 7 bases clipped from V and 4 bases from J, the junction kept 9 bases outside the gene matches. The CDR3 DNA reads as TGTGCCAGTAACCCACGACAGGGAACCTATGGCTACACCTTC. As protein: CASNPRQGTYGYTF.

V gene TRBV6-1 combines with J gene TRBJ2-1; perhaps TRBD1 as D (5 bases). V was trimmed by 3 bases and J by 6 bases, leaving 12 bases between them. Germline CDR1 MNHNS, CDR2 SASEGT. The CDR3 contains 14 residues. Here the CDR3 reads CASSDLWGVNEQFF. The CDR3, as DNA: TGTGCCAGCAGTGATCTTTGGGGCGTCAATGAGCAGTTCTTC.

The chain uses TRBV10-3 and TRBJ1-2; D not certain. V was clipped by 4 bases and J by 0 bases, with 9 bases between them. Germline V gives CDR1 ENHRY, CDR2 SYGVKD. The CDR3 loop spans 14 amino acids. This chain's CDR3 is CAISAWRANYGYTF. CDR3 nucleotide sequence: TGTGCCATCAGTGCATGGAGAGCTAACTATGGCTACACCTTC.

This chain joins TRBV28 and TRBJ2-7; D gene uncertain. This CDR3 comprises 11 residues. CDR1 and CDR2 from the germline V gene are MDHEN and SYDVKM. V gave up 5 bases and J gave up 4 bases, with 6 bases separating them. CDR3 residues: CASSTSYEQYF. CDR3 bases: TGTGCCAGCAGTACGTCATACGAGCAGTACTTC.

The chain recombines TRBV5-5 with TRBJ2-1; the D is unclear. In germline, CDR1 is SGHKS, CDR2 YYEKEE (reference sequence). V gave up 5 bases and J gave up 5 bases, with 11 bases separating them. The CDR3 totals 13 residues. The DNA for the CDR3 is TGTGCCAGCAGGTACCGCATCGACAATGAGCAGTTCTTC. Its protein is CASRYRIDNEQFF.

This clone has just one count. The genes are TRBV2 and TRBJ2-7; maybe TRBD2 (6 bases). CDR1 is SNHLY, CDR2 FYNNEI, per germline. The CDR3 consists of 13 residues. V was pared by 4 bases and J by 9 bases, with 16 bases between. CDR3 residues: CASSGDWGSGQYF. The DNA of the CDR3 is TGTGCCAGCAGTGGGGACTGGGGATCTGGGCAGTACTTC.

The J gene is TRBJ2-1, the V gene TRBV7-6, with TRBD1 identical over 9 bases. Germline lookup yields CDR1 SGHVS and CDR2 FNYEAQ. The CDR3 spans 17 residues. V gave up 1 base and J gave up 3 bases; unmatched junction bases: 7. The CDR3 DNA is TGTGCCAGCAGCTTAGTAAGTGGACAGGGGATCTACAATGAGCAGTTCTTC. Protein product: CASSLVSGQGIYNEQFF. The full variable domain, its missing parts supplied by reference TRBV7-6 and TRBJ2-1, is GAGVSQSPRYKVTKRGQDVALRCDPISGHVSLYWYRQALGQGPEFLTYFNYEAQQDKSGLPNDRFSAERPEGSISTLTIQRTEQRDSAMYRCASSLVSGQGIYNEQFFGPGTRLTVL.

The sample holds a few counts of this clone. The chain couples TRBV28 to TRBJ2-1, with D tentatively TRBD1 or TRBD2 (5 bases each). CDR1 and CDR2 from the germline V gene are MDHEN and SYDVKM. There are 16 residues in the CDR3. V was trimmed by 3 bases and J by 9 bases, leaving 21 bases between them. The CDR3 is CASSFPRGTDRGEQFF. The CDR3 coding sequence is TGTGCCAGCAGTTTTCCTAGAGGGACCGACCGGGGTGAGCAGTTCTTC.

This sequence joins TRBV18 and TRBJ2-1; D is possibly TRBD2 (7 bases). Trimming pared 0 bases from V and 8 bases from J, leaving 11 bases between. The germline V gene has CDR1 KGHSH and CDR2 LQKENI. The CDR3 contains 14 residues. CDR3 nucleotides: TGTGCCAGCTCACCACCGGCGGGGGCCTATGAGCAGTTCTTC. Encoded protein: CASSPPAGAYEQFF.

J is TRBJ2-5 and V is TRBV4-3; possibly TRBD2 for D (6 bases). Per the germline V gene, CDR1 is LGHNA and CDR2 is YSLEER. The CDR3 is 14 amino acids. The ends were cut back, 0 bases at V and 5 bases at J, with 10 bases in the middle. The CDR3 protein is CASSQDWGRETQYF. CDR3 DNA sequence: TGCGCCAGCAGCCAAGATTGGGGGAGGGAGACCCAGTACTTC.

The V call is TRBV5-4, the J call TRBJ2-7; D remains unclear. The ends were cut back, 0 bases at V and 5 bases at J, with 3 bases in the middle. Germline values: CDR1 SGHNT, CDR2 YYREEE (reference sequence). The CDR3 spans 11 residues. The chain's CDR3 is CASSLGNEQYF. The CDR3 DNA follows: TGTGCCAGCAGCTTGGGAAACGAGCAGTACTTC.

The CDR3 reads CASSQGQGVNYGYTF. The CDR3 DNA reads TGCGCCAGCAGCCAGGGACAGGGGGTTAACTATGGCTACACCTTC. This chain joins TRBV4-1 and TRBJ1-2, with 11 bases aligning to TRBD1. J lost 1 base, V lost 3 bases, and 1 base had no gene match. The CDR3 extends over 15 amino acids. Per germline, CDR1 MGHRA and CDR2 YSYEKL.

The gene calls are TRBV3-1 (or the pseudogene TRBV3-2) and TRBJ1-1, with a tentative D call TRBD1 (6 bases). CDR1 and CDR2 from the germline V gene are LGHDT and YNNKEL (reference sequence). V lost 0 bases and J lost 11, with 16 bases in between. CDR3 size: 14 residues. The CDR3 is CASSQDLRGPLAFF. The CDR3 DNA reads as TGTGCCAGCAGCCAAGATCTCAGGGGACCATTGGCTTTCTTT.

The CDR3 loop is CASSELSGLSEKLFF. The CDR3 region has the DNA TGTGCCAGCAGTGAGTTGTCAGGGTTATCGGAAAAACTGTTTTTT. This sequence joins TRBV6-1 and TRBJ1-4; D possibly corresponds to TRBD1 (5 bases). The V gene's germline CDR1 is MNHNS and CDR2 SASEGT. The V end lost 3 bases, the J end lost 8 bases, and 16 bases lay between the germline ends. This CDR3 is built from 15 residues.

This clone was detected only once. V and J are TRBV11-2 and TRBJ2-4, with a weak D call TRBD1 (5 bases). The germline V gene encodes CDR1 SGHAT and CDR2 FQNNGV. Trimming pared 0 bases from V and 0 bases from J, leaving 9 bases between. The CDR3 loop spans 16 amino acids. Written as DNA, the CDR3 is TGTGCCAGCAGCTTAGATCAAGGGGTAGCCAAAAACATTCAGTACTTC. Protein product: CASSLDQGVAKNIQYF.

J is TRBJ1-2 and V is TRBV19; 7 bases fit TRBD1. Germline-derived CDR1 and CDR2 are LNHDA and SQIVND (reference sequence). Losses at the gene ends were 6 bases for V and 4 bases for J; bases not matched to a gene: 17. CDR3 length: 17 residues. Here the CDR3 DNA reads TGTGCCAGTAGGGAGATCCCCTGGGCACAGGGGTCCTATGGCTACACCTTC. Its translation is CASREIPWAQGSYGYTF.